These 17 T cell receptor beta chains were all obtained from the same sample, sequenced in a study of blood T cells in healthy people across ages. Then a second PCR, running roughly 7 to 11 cycles, was carried out with a sample-barcoded 5' primer and a J-beta primer mix. A single record per CDR3 protein comes from TCRdb applying MiXCR to the 5' RACE reads. This sample has about 1.4 million distinct CDR3 sequences, with roughly 64% found just once. The specimen was blood. The receptors derive from a young man in good health.

Remarks on this clonotype: This clone may be a read error of a much larger clone one base away. The CDR3 is CASSFKSGEGSDYTF. The CDR3, as DNA: TGTGCCAGCAGCTTTAAGTCCGGTGAGGGATCTGACTACACCTTC. The rearrangement joins TRBV11-2 to TRBJ1-2; D is undetermined. The CDR3 is 15 residues long. In germline, CDR1 is SGHAT, CDR2 FQNNGV. Deletions cut 3 bases from V and 10 bases from J, with 21 bases between.

The V and J genes are TRBV28 and TRBJ2-3, with TRBD2 matching 8 bases. This CDR3 spans 14 amino acids. Germline CDR1 and CDR2: MDHEN and SYDVKM. J gave up 9 bases and V 5 bases, and 10 bases lay outside the gene matches. CDR3 sequence: CASSPSGAGGTQYF. DNA for the CDR3: TGTGCCAGCAGTCCCTCCGGGGCGGGAGGCACGCAGTATTTT.

This chain links TRBV28 with TRBJ2-7; 8 bases are shared with TRBD1. This CDR3 comprises 14 residues. Losses at the gene ends were 6 bases for V and 3 bases for J; bases not matched to a gene: 7. The V gene's germline CDR1 is MDHEN and CDR2 SYDVKM. CDR3 nucleotides: TGTGCCAGCAGGGGACAGGCGGACTACTACGAGCAGTACTTC. It specifies CASRGQADYYEQYF.

This clonotype has a handful of counts. J is TRBJ1-5 and V is TRBV12-3 or TRBV12-4; TRBD1 might be the D (6 bases). The CDR3 length is 18 residues. Trimming left V 3 bases short and J 0 bases short, with 18 bases between. CDR3 amino acids: CASSFSLDRSYSNQPQHF. DNA for the CDR3: TGTGCCAGCAGTTTTTCATTGGACAGAAGCTATAGCAATCAGCCCCAGCATTTT.

This sequence joins TRBV20-1 and TRBJ2-7; the match to TRBD2 covers 11 bases. The CDR3 has 14 residues. Germline V lookup: CDR1 DFQATT, CDR2 SNEGSKA (reference sequence). V lost 3 bases and J lost 6; bases outside the gene matches: 7. The DNA of the CDR3 is TGCAGTGCTAGTAGTTCTAGCGGGGGGAGCGAGCAGTACTTC. Protein product: CSASSSSGGSEQYF.

The chain couples TRBV6-5 to TRBJ1-6; D may be TRBD1 (5 bases). V was shortened by 7 bases and J by 5 bases, with 9 bases between the two germline ends. The germline V gene has CDR1 MNHEY and CDR2 SVGAGI. The CDR3 extends over 13 amino acids. The CDR3 DNA is TGTGCCAGCATGCGAGGGGATAATTCACCCCTCCACTTT. It codes for CASMRGDNSPLHF.

This clonotype has a handful of counts. The gene calls are TRBV29-1 and TRBJ2-7; tentatively, D is TRBD1 (6 bases). Germline V gene data show CDR1 as SQVTM and CDR2 as ANQGSEA. This CDR3 region has 12 residues. The ends were cut back, 5 bases at V and 7 bases at J, with 15 bases in the middle. CDR3 residues: CSVKPTGTEQYF. CDR3 sequence (DNA): TGCAGCGTTAAACCTACAGGGACGGAGCAGTACTTC.

This clonotype was counted only a few times. The junction shows a germline mismatch at one end, possibly a read error. The chain links TRBV20-1 to TRBJ1-4; TRBD1 agrees at 9 bases. The CDR3 has 12 amino acids. The germline V gene has CDR1 DFQATT and CDR2 SNEGSKA (reference sequence). CDR3: CSARGTGEKLFF. Here the CDR3 DNA reads TGCAGTGCTAGAGGGACAGGGGAAAAGCTGTTTTTT.

The chain links TRBV5-1 to TRBJ2-7, with D perhaps matching TRBD2 (5 bases). In germline, CDR1 is SGHRS, CDR2 YFSETQ. The CDR3 is 14 amino acids. Trimming removed 2 bases from V and 4 bases from J, with 13 bases in between. As DNA, the CDR3 is TGCGCCAGCAGCTTTTTCGGGAACAATTACGAGCAGTACTTC. It is translated as CASSFFGNNYEQYF. The full variable domain, in which reference TRBV5-1 and TRBJ2-7 provide the parts outside the CDR3, is KAGVTQTPRYLIKTRGQQVTLSCSPISGHRSVSWYQQTPGQGLQFLFEYFSETQRNKGNFPGRFSGRQFSNSRSEMNVSTLELGDSALYLCASSFFGNNYEQYFGPGTRLTVT.

The J gene is TRBJ2-2, the V gene TRBV14; D is undetermined. V was trimmed by 7 bases and J by 3 bases, leaving 6 bases between them. This CDR3 region has 12 residues. Germline V gene sequence: CDR1 SGHDN, CDR2 FVKESK. DNA of the CDR3: TGTGCCAGCACAGTGGACACCGGGGAGCTGTTTTTT. Translation: CASTVDTGELFF.

About this clonotype itself: At one boundary the junction diverges from the germline segment, which might be a read error. The chain joins TRBV7-7 to TRBJ2-1, with TRBD2 as a possible D gene (5 bases). This CDR3 has 13 residues. Germline CDR1 SSHAT, CDR2 FNYEAQ (reference sequence). CDR3 bases: TGTGCTAGCAGCTTACGTAATAGCGATGAGCAGTTCTTC. Protein sequence: CASSLRNSDEQFF.

The chain carries TRBV28 and TRBJ2-3; D ambiguous. The CDR3 loop spans 15 amino acids. Germline values: CDR1 MDHEN, CDR2 SYDVKM. The V and J ends lost 8 bases and 2 bases respectively, with 17 bases between them. CDR3 nucleotides: TGTGCCAGCCACCCCACCCGGGTTACCACAGATACGCAGTATTTT. Amino acids: CASHPTRVTTDTQYF. Complete variable domain (other parts from reference TRBV28 and TRBJ2-3): DVKVTQSSRYLVKRTGEKVFLECVQDMDHENMFWYRQDPGLGLRLIYFSYDVKMKEKGDIPEGYSVSREKKERFSLILESASTNQTSMYLCASHPTRVTTDTQYFGPGTRLTVL.

V usage is TRBV24-1 and J usage is TRBJ1-2; D is ambiguous. The V and J ends lost 7 bases and 0 bases respectively, with 17 bases between them. The germline V gene has CDR1 KGHDR and CDR2 SFDVKD. The CDR3 has 16 amino acids. CDR3 region: CATSPYGGLPNYGYTF. For the CDR3, the DNA is TGTGCCACCAGCCCCTATGGAGGACTGCCTAACTATGGCTACACCTTC.

This clonotype was seen a handful of times. This chain joins TRBV29-1 and TRBJ2-7; TRBD2 is a possible D gene (6 bases). The V and J ends lost 0 bases and 0 bases respectively, with 12 bases between them. From germline, CDR1 is SQVTM and CDR2 ANQGSEA. CDR3 length equals 15 residues. DNA for the CDR3: TGCAGCGTTGAAGATCGGGACTCTACCTCCTACGAGCAGTACTTC. Translating gives CSVEDRDSTSYEQYF.

This chain links TRBV29-1 with TRBJ2-7; 8 bases map to TRBD1. The V gene end was trimmed by 7 bases and the J gene end by 0 bases; junction bases not matched to a gene: 8. Germline V gene sequence: CDR1 SQVTM, CDR2 ANQGSEA. The CDR3 is 14 amino acids. The CDR3 nucleotides are TGCAGCGCCTCGACAGGGGCCCTCTCCTACGAGCAGTACTTC. Translation: CSASTGALSYEQYF.

This clonotype was recorded a few times. The chain employs TRBV25-1 and TRBJ1-2; TRBD1 aligns across 10 bases. Germline V CDR1 and CDR2: MGHDK, SYGVNS. The CDR3 covers 13 residues. V trimming: 6 bases; J trimming: 6 bases; junction bases outside the gene matches: 4. The DNA for the CDR3 is TGTGCCAGCAGGAGGGACAGGGGCGATGGCTACACCTTC. It encodes CASRRDRGDGYTF.

The rearrangement links TRBV10-2 to TRBJ2-7; D gene ambiguous. The closer fit of TRBJ2-5 to the DNA end suggests the J call may be wrong. The CDR3 totals 12 residues. Germline V gene sequence: CDR1 WSHSY, CDR2 SAAADI. CDR3 DNA: TGCGCCAGCAGGGGTAATCGGGAGACCCAGTACTTC. It is translated as CASRGNRETQYF.